Listed below are T cell receptor beta chains from one sample, sequenced in a study of T cells in Graves' hyperthyroidism and ophthalmopathy. TCRdb reprocessed the multiplex PCR reads with MiXCR, giving one entry per CDR3 protein. Among about 210,000 distinct CDR3 sequences listed, 15% to 20% were seen once. Sequences were obtained from blood. The receptor set was obtained from a middle-aged man with Graves' hyperthyroidism. CDR3s include the opening cysteine and the closing phenylalanine or tryptophan. A D gene is named only where the DNA matches it firmly. Some rows have no size entry. The others give once, few or many, or a class for an expanded clone.

d_call,j_call,clone_size,v_call,cdr3_aa,cdr3_nt
TRBD1,TRBJ1-1,few,TRBV5-1,CASSTGTGQNTEAFF,TGCGCCAGCAGCACAGGGACAGGGCAGAACACTGAAGCTTTCTTT
.,TRBJ2-3,many,TRBV11-2,CASSLVGEGTDTQYF,TGTGCCAGCAGCTTAGTGGGGGAGGGCACAGATACGCAGTATTTT
.,TRBJ2-2,many,TRBV24-1,CATSASDGRNTGELFF,TGTGCCACCAGTGCCTCGGACGGTAGGAACACCGGGGAGCTGTTTTTT
TRBD2,TRBJ2-5,few,TRBV29-1,CSVEDEAGGETQYF,TGCAGCGTTGAAGATGAAGCCGGGGGGGAGACCCAGTACTTC
TRBD2,TRBJ2-7,many,TRBV28,CASSQLAGGPSEQYF,TGTGCCAGCAGTCAACTAGCGGGGGGGCCTAGCGAGCAGTACTTC
.,TRBJ2-1,few,TRBV27,CASKRGGQTYNEQFF,TGTGCCAGCAAAAGGGGGGGTCAAACGTACAATGAGCAGTTCTTC
TRBD1,TRBJ2-5,.,TRBV6-1,CASSIPGQGGETQYF,TGTGCCAGCAGTATCCCGGGACAGGGGGGCGAGACCCAGTACTTC
.,TRBJ1-5,.,TRBV19,CASGPRQPQHF,TGTGCCAGTGGGCCGCGTCAGCCCCAGCATTTT
.,TRBJ1-1,.,TRBV7-2,CASSLGWPQAFF,TGTGCCAGCAGCTTAGGTTGGCCACAAGCTTTCTTT
.,TRBJ2-7,many,TRBV6-2/TRBV6-3,CASSWTDYEQYF,TGTGCCAGCAGCTGGACGGACTACGAGCAGTACTTC
.,TRBJ2-3,many,TRBV12-3/TRBV12-4,CASSLVQGSDTQYF,TGTGCCAGCAGTTTAGTTCAGGGTTCAGATACGCAGTATTTT
.,TRBJ2-7,once,TRBV20-1,CSASDISYEQYF,TGCAGTGCATCAGACATTTCCTACGAGCAGTACTTC
TRBD1,TRBJ2-5,many,TRBV6-1,CASSTRDSNQETQYF,TGTGCCAGCAGTACCCGGGACAGCAACCAAGAGACCCAGTACTTC
TRBD1,TRBJ1-1,many,TRBV12-3/TRBV12-4,CASSPPGTGVNTEAFF,TGTGCCAGCAGTCCCCCCGGGACAGGGGTTAACACTGAAGCTTTCTTT
.,TRBJ2-7,.,TRBV25-1,CASSESGLSGGSYEQYF,TGTGCCAGCAGTGAATCCGGTCTGAGCGGAGGCTCCTACGAGCAGTACTTC
.,TRBJ2-2,many,TRBV5-1,CASSLRQGDTGELFF,TGCGCCAGCAGCCTTCGGCAGGGTGACACCGGGGAGCTGTTTTTT
TRBD1,TRBJ2-7,many,TRBV28,CASKDRDSYEQYF,TGTGCCAGCAAAGACCGGGACAGCTACGAGCAGTACTTC
TRBD2,TRBJ2-7,few,TRBV5-6,CASSQGTSYEQYF,TGTGCCAGCAGCCAAGGGACTAGCTACGAGCAGTACTTC
.,TRBJ2-2,.,TRBV4-3,CASSQGPGLNTGELFF,TGCGCCAGCAGCCAAGGTCCCGGACTGAACACCGGGGAGCTGTTTTTT
.,TRBJ2-7,many,TRBV20-1,CSARAPGLVGGEQYF,TGCAGTGCTAGAGCCCCGGGACTGGTGGGGGGCGAGCAGTACTTC
TRBD1,TRBJ2-7,many,TRBV6-1,CASSLTGEEQYF,TGTGCCAGCAGCCTGACAGGGGAAGAGCAGTACTTC
.,TRBJ1-3,.,TRBV28,CASRLGGSGNTIYF,TGTGCCAGCAGGCTGGGGGGCTCTGGAAACACCATATATTTT
TRBD1,TRBJ1-5,many,TRBV7-8,CASSSRRQGNQPQHF,TGTGCCAGCAGCTCCCGGAGACAGGGGAATCAGCCCCAGCATTTT
.,TRBJ2-7,.,TRBV14,CASSQDSGLSYEQYF,TGTGCCAGCAGCCAAGATTCCGGACTGAGCTACGAGCAGTACTTC
TRBD1,TRBJ2-1,many,TRBV7-2,CASSLFSRGHEQFF,TGTGCCAGCAGCTTATTCAGCAGGGGGCATGAGCAGTTCTTC
.,TRBJ2-7,many,TRBV28,CASAGTPRSSYEQYF,TGTGCCAGCGCCGGGACACCAAGGAGCTCCTACGAGCAGTACTTC
.,TRBJ2-7,.,TRBV11-2,CASSLGSYYEQYF,TGTGCCAGCAGCTTGGGGTCCTACTACGAGCAGTACTTC
TRBD1,TRBJ2-5,many,TRBV18,CASSAGTGSQETQYF,TGTGCCAGCTCGGCCGGGACAGGCTCACAAGAGACCCAGTACTTC
TRBD1,TRBJ1-2,many,TRBV28,CASCLGDREGDGYTF,TGTGCCAGCTGCCTCGGGGACAGGGAAGGCGATGGCTACACCTTC
.,TRBJ2-7,.,TRBV6-5,CASSPGLEPGVEQYF,TGTGCCAGCAGCCCGGGTCTGGAGCCCGGCGTCGAGCAGTACTTC
.,TRBJ1-2,few,TRBV10-3,CAAGNYGYTF,TGTGCCGCAGGAAACTATGGCTACACCTTC
TRBD2,TRBJ2-2,many,TRBV24-1,CATSDDLAGTGELFF,TGTGCCACCAGTGATGATCTAGCGGGCACCGGGGAGCTGTTTTTT
TRBD1,TRBJ1-1,few,TRBV7-9,CASSGTGGDTEAFF,TGTGCCAGCAGCGGGACAGGGGGCGACACTGAAGCTTTCTTT
.,TRBJ1-3,.,TRBV28,CASITSSFSGNTIYF,TGTGCCAGCATTACCTCGTCTTTCTCTGGAAACACCATATATTTT
.,TRBJ1-5,many,TRBV6-1,CASMSRTDNQPQHF,TGTGCCAGCATGTCCCGGACAGACAATCAGCCCCAGCATTTT
.,TRBJ1-5,many,TRBV19,CASSIRGKQPQHF,TGTGCCAGTAGTATTAGGGGTAAACAGCCCCAGCATTTT
.,TRBJ2-2,.,TRBV19,CASSGPANTGELFF,TGTGCCAGTAGTGGTCCTGCGAACACCGGGGAGCTGTTTTTT
.,TRBJ2-7,.,TRBV27,CASSSVRVLRDEQYF,TGTGCCAGCAGTTCAGTCAGGGTTCTGCGGGACGAGCAGTACTTC
TRBD2,TRBJ2-1,.,TRBV7-2,CASSPYGGGSWGNEQFF,TGTGCCAGCAGCCCGTACGGAGGCGGGAGTTGGGGCAATGAGCAGTTCTTC
.,TRBJ1-5,many,TRBV30,CAWGPNHNQPQHF,TGTGCCTGGGGCCCTAATCACAATCAGCCCCAGCATTTT
.,TRBJ1-4,.,TRBV29-1,CSVGDQDEKLFF,TGCAGCGTTGGGGATCAGGATGAAAAACTGTTTTTT
.,TRBJ2-3,many,TRBV20-1,CSARPGGPWDTQYF,TGCAGTGCTAGACCCGGAGGGCCTTGGGATACGCAGTATTTT
.,TRBJ1-6,many,TRBV7-3,CASSLRGGAGSPLHF,TGTGCCAGCAGCTTGAGGGGCGGGGCTGGTTCACCCCTCCACTTT
TRBD1,TRBJ1-4,few,TRBV28,CASSLSTGAVEKLFF,TGTGCCAGCAGTTTATCGACAGGGGCAGTTGAAAAACTGTTTTTT
.,TRBJ1-1,many,TRBV28,CASSFGTGDTEAFF,TGTGCCAGCAGTTTTGGGACCGGAGACACTGAAGCTTTCTTT
TRBD1,TRBJ1-6,.,TRBV6-1,CASSRGTAVSYNSPLHF,TGTGCCAGCAGTCGAGGGACAGCCGTTAGCTATAATTCACCCCTCCACTTT
TRBD1,TRBJ2-2,.,TRBV4-3,CASSRGTGSNTGELFF,TGCGCCAGCAGCCGAGGGACAGGGTCGAACACCGGGGAGCTGTTTTTT
.,TRBJ1-2,many,TRBV4-1,CASSQDWRSRGYTF,TGCGCCAGCAGCCAAGATTGGCGGTCCCGGGGCTACACCTTC
.,TRBJ2-7,.,TRBV5-5,CASSSTGAVPYEQYF,TGTGCCAGCAGCTCAACCGGGGCGGTACCCTACGAGCAGTACTTC
TRBD2,TRBJ2-7,.,TRBV28,CASSFGRDYEQYF,TGTGCCAGCAGTTTCGGGAGGGACTACGAGCAGTACTTC
.,TRBJ1-1,many,TRBV9,CASSVAGAATEAFF,TGTGCCAGCAGCGTAGCTGGGGCAGCGACTGAAGCTTTCTTT
.,TRBJ2-3,many,TRBV20-1,CSALVIAEYTDTQYF,TGCAGTGCCCTAGTTATCGCGGAATACACAGATACGCAGTATTTT
.,TRBJ1-4,many,TRBV28,CASTVGGRNEKLFF,TGTGCCAGCACAGTTGGGGGGCGCAATGAAAAACTGTTTTTT
.,TRBJ1-6,.,TRBV20-1,CSARDPGKDSPLHF,TGCAGTGCTAGAGATCCGGGGAAAGATTCACCCCTCCACTTT
.,TRBJ1-1,.,TRBV7-2,CASSLAFSGREAFF,TGTGCCAGCAGCTTAGCGTTCTCGGGTAGGGAAGCTTTCTTT
.,TRBJ2-3,.,TRBV7-2,CANSPLDTQYF,TGTGCCAACAGCCCTTTGGATACGCAGTATTTT
TRBD1,TRBJ2-1,.,TRBV6-2/TRBV6-3,CASSIQGTEYNEQFF,TGTGCCAGCAGCATACAGGGGACCGAGTACAATGAGCAGTTCTTC
.,TRBJ1-4,.,TRBV7-2,CASSLKGGYNEKLFF,TGTGCCAGCAGCTTAAAGGGGGGATACAATGAAAAACTGTTTTTT
TRBD1,TRBJ2-7,many,TRBV13,CASSLRLPDRGISYEQYF,TGTGCCAGCAGCCTTCGACTACCGGACAGGGGGATCTCCTACGAGCAGTACTTC
TRBD1,TRBJ2-7,.,TRBV20-1,CSASRQGTGSEQYF,TGCAGTGCTAGCAGACAGGGCACAGGAAGCGAGCAGTACTTC